The 18 T cell receptor beta chains given below trace back to one sample, sequenced in a study of T cells in Graves' hyperthyroidism and ophthalmopathy. TCR beta CDR3 regions were amplified from RNA transcripts. When the TCR CDR3 underwent first-round RT-PCR, the HTBI primer set was used. TCRdb re-derived calls from the multiplex PCR reads in MiXCR, one entry per CDR3 protein. This sample has 500,000 to 750,000 distinct CDR3 sequences, with about 15% found just once. Sequenced material: blood. The receptors here all came from a young woman with Graves' hyperthyroidism.

In its sample, this clonotype was seen many times. The chain recombines TRBV28 with TRBJ2-7; D may be TRBD1 (6 bases). Germline values: CDR1 MDHEN, CDR2 SYDVKM. Trimming removed 6 bases at V and 1 base at J, with 13 bases between. CDR3 length equals 14 residues. The CDR3 region is CASRPPGDSYEQYF. CDR3 bases: TGTGCCAGCAGACCCCCAGGGGATTCCTACGAGCAGTACTTC.

This clonotype was seen at least ten times. This rearrangement joins TRBV5-1 to TRBJ1-2; 8 bases line up with TRBD1. Germline-derived CDR1 and CDR2 are SGHRS and YFSETQ. The junction had 4 bases not matched to a gene; V was cut back by 6 bases and J by 3 bases. The CDR3 runs 13 residues. The CDR3 reads CASTPGGDYGYTF. DNA for the CDR3: TGCGCCAGCACCCCAGGGGGCGACTATGGCTACACCTTC.

The gene calls are TRBV27 and TRBJ1-2; a weak D match, TRBD1 (5 bases). Trimming pared 5 bases from V and 4 bases from J, leaving 14 bases between. The CDR3 has 14 amino acids. The germline V gene has CDR1 MNHEY and CDR2 SMNVEV (reference sequence). As DNA, the CDR3 is TGTGCCAGCAGTCCTTATCCGAGGGGCTATGGCTACACCTTC. It translates to CASSPYPRGYGYTF.

Many counts were recorded for this clonotype. The chain uses TRBV7-2 and TRBJ2-7, with 8 nucleotides matching TRBD1. CDR1 and CDR2 from the germline V gene are SGHTA and FQGNSA. Trimming cost V 5 bases and J 4 bases; bases outside gene matches: 7. The CDR3 has 14 residues. Here the CDR3 DNA reads TGTGCCAGCAGCCACGGGACAGGTAATTACGAGCAGTACTTC. Translated: CASSHGTGNYEQYF.

This clonotype was counted at least ten times. The CDR3 loop reads CASSLSGEGPNTGELFF. The CDR3 DNA sequence: TGTGCCAGCAGTTTATCAGGGGAGGGACCGAACACCGGGGAGCTGTTTTTT. V and J are TRBV27 and TRBJ2-2, with 7 bases matching TRBD2. CDR1 is MNHEY and CDR2 is SMNVEV in the germline V gene (reference sequence). The CDR3 extends over 17 amino acids. V shed 0 bases, J shed 0 bases, and the junction held 4 bases outside the gene matches.

This clonotype was seen many times. The CDR3 coding sequence is TGTGCCAGTAGTACCGCCGGGACTAAGAACACTGAAGCTTTCTTT. This gives the protein CASSTAGTKNTEAFF. The V and J genes are TRBV19 and TRBJ1-1, with D maybe TRBD1 (5 bases). This CDR3 is 15 amino acids long. Germline lookup yields CDR1 LNHDA and CDR2 SQIVND (reference sequence). Trimming pared 4 bases from V and 1 base from J, leaving 13 bases between.

There are many counts of this clonotype. The chain couples TRBV30 to TRBJ2-3; possible D gene TRBD2, 5 bases. The V end lost 3 bases, the J end lost 4 bases, and 5 bases lay between the germline ends. The CDR3 runs 11 residues. Germline loops: CDR1 GTSNPN, CDR2 SVGIG (reference sequence). The CDR3, as DNA: TGTGCCTGGAGGGGAGCAGATACGCAGTATTTT. It specifies CAWRGADTQYF.

The rearrangement joins TRBV11-2 to TRBJ2-1; the match to TRBD2 covers 9 bases. The junction had 12 bases not matched to a gene; V was cut back by 3 bases and J by 15 bases. Germline V lookup: CDR1 SGHAT, CDR2 FQNNGV. There are 14 residues in the CDR3. The CDR3 region is CASSLKGLAGVGFF. Written as DNA, the CDR3 is TGTGCCAGCAGCTTGAAAGGGTTAGCGGGGGTAGGGTTCTTC.

This clonotype was found many times. This chain uses TRBV2 with TRBJ1-5; 7 bases match TRBD1. Germline CDR1 is SNHLY and CDR2 is FYNNEI. V dropped 0 bases and J dropped 1; count of bases not matched to a gene: 6. The CDR3 sequence is 17 residues long. The CDR3 DNA reads as TGTGCCAGCAGTGAAGCGACCGGGACAGAGAGCAATCAGCCCCAGCATTTT. Translated, it gives CASSEATGTESNQPQHF.

This clonotype was seen only a few times. The chain employs TRBV19 and TRBJ2-1; TRBD2 matches 8 bases. The germline V gene has CDR1 LNHDA and CDR2 SQIVND (reference sequence). V lost 4 bases and J lost 15; bases outside the gene matches: 20. CDR3 size: 16 residues. The chain's CDR3 is CASSKASGGGRATVFF. The CDR3 nucleotides read TGTGCCAGTAGTAAAGCGTCGGGCGGGGGGAGAGCCACCGTGTTCTTC.

The V gene is TRBV3-1, the J gene TRBJ2-2; D is unresolved. The germline gives CDR1 LGHDT, CDR2 YNNKEL (reference sequence). This CDR3 region has 14 residues. Trimming removed 5 bases from V and 6 bases from J, with 13 bases in between. CDR3 sequence (DNA): TGTGCCAGCAGCTCAAGGAGATCATCCGGGGAGCTGTTTTTT. Translation: CASSSRRSSGELFF.

There are many counts of this clonotype. The chain recombines TRBV10-3 with TRBJ2-7, with 8 nucleotides matching TRBD2. Trimming removed 10 bases from V and 4 bases from J; junction bases left unmatched: 12. CDR1 is ENHRY, CDR2 SYGVKD, per germline. The CDR3 extends over 14 amino acids. In DNA, the CDR3 is TGTGCCACCCGTCGGAGCGGGGGACTTTACGAGCAGTACTTC. The encoded protein is CATRRSGGLYEQYF.

This clonotype was seen ten or more times. The chain links TRBV29-1 to TRBJ2-7; D call uncertain. This CDR3 comprises 12 residues. Germline CDR1 is SQVTM and CDR2 is ANQGSEA. V was cut by 3 bases and J by 2 bases, with 8 bases left in between. CDR3: CSVDWTPYEQYF. Here the CDR3 DNA reads TGCAGCGTTGATTGGACCCCCTACGAGCAGTACTTC.

This clonotype has only a few counts. The rearrangement links TRBV28 to TRBJ1-4; no definite D call. The CDR3 is 13 amino acids. V was shortened by 7 bases and J by 4 bases, with 10 bases between the two germline ends. The germline V gene has CDR1 MDHEN and CDR2 SYDVKM. CDR3 bases: TGTGCCAGCACCCGGGTCGATAATGAAAAACTGTTTTTT. Protein product: CASTRVDNEKLFF.

The rearrangement uses TRBV20-1 and TRBJ2-3; TRBD2 matches at 11 bases. Germline V lookup: CDR1 DFQATT, CDR2 SNEGSKA (reference sequence). Losses at the gene ends were 1 base for V and 0 bases for J; bases not matched to a gene: 12. The CDR3 runs to 19 residues. The CDR3 loop reads CSARGQGTSGFFSTDTQYF. CDR3 coding DNA: TGCAGTGCTAGAGGGCAAGGGACTAGCGGTTTCTTTAGCACAGATACGCAGTATTTT.

This clonotype was observed many times. The chain uses TRBV30 and TRBJ1-5; the D is unclear. Trimming shortened V by 1 base and J by 9 bases, and 13 bases separated the two germline ends. This CDR3 is 13 amino acids long. Germline V lookup: CDR1 GTSNPN, CDR2 SVGIG (reference sequence). CDR3 region: CAWSGRGYRPQHF. The CDR3 region has the DNA TGTGCCTGGAGTGGACGGGGATATCGGCCCCAGCATTTT.

The chain has TRBV7-9 and TRBJ2-5; 7 positions match TRBD2. Trimming at V came to 7 bases and at J to 3 bases, leaving 5 bases not matched to a gene. This CDR3 region has 13 residues. In germline, CDR1 is SEHNR, CDR2 FQNEAQ (reference sequence). DNA for the CDR3: TGTGCCAGCAAGGTCGGGGGGAAAGAGACCCAGTACTTC. It translates to CASKVGGKETQYF.

In regard to this clonotype: A much larger clone lies one base from this, so it may be a read error. CDR3 residues: CASSFGQNYGYTF. CDR3 DNA sequence: TGTGCCAGCAGCTTTGGACAGAACTATGGCTACACCTTC. V is TRBV5-8 and J is TRBJ1-2; D possibly corresponds to TRBD1 (6 bases). The germline gives CDR1 SGHTS, CDR2 YDEGEE. The V gene lost 2 bases and the J gene lost 2 bases, with 7 bases spanning the gap. The length of the CDR3 is 13 residues.